This is a list of T cell receptor beta chains from one sample in a study of blood T cell repertoires in COVID-19. Method: immunoSEQ multiplex PCR; TCRdb's copy keeps in-frame clones and lacks some. Among 70,000 or so clones listed, more than 75% were seen once. What was sequenced was peripheral blood. These receptors originate from a human donor in a cohort sampled during active COVID-19. Both conserved end residues are part of each CDR3. Each record gives: V gene, D gene, clone size, J gene, CDR3 protein, CDR3 DNA. D genes are given only for firm matches. Only some rows state a clone size, as once, few, many or a class for expanded clones.

v_gene: TRBV11-2
d_gene: NA
abundance: once
j_gene: TRBJ2-1
CDR3aa: CASSFLAKGYNEQFF
CDR3nt: TGTGCCAGCAGCTTCTTGGCCAAGGGGTACAATGAGCAGTTCTTC

v_gene: TRBV5-1
d_gene: NA
abundance: NA
j_gene: TRBJ2-3
CDR3aa: CASSLMGLSSTDTQYF
CDR3nt: TGCGCCAGCAGCTTGATGGGGCTCTCTAGCACAGATACGCAGTATTTT

v_gene: TRBV6-5
d_gene: NA
abundance: NA
j_gene: TRBJ1-6
CDR3aa: CASRTGSSGTSPLHF
CDR3nt: TGTGCCAGCAGAACAGGGAGCAGTGGCACTTCACCCCTCCACTTT

v_gene: TRBV5-1
d_gene: TRBD1
abundance: NA
j_gene: TRBJ2-7
CDR3aa: CASSLAVRTGISYEQYF
CDR3nt: TGCGCCAGCAGCTTGGCCGTTAGGACAGGGATATCCTACGAGCAGTACTTC

v_gene: TRBV28
d_gene: TRBD2
abundance: many
j_gene: TRBJ2-1
CDR3aa: CASILTSGYNEQFF
CDR3nt: TGTGCCAGCATCCTGACTAGCGGGTACAATGAGCAGTTCTTC

v_gene: TRBV4-1
d_gene: NA
abundance: once
j_gene: TRBJ1-5
CDR3aa: CASSQARGGPNQPQHF
CDR3nt: TGCGCCAGCAGCCAAGCCCGCGGGGGACCCAATCAGCCCCAGCATTTT

v_gene: TRBV5-1
d_gene: TRBD1
abundance: NA
j_gene: TRBJ1-4
CDR3aa: CASSFGTGHATNEKLFF
CDR3nt: TGCGCCAGCAGCTTCGGGACAGGACACGCAACTAATGAAAAACTGTTTTTT

v_gene: TRBV6-1
d_gene: TRBD2
abundance: NA
j_gene: TRBJ2-5
CDR3aa: CASSEGGTTQETQYF
CDR3nt: TGTGCCAGCAGTGAAGGTGGGACTACCCAAGAGACCCAGTACTTC

v_gene: TRBV3-1/TRBV3-2
d_gene: TRBD1
abundance: NA
j_gene: TRBJ2-1
CDR3aa: CASSQRTGSSYNEQFF
CDR3nt: TGTGCCAGCAGCCAACGGACAGGCAGCTCCTACAATGAGCAGTTCTTC

v_gene: TRBV4-1
d_gene: TRBD1
abundance: NA
j_gene: TRBJ2-7
CDR3aa: CASSQDAGQVSYEQYF
CDR3nt: TGCGCCAGCAGCCAAGATGCCGGACAGGTTTCCTACGAGCAGTACTTC

v_gene: TRBV18
d_gene: TRBD2
abundance: few
j_gene: TRBJ2-3
CDR3aa: CASSPPAIAGAGTQYF
CDR3nt: TGTGCCAGCTCACCACCGGCGATAGCGGGAGCGGGTACGCAGTATTTT

v_gene: TRBV19
d_gene: NA
abundance: NA
j_gene: TRBJ1-5
CDR3aa: CASSMYYQPQHF
CDR3nt: TGTGCCAGTAGTATGTACTATCAGCCCCAGCATTTT

v_gene: TRBV28
d_gene: NA
abundance: NA
j_gene: TRBJ1-5
CDR3aa: CASSWGQEPNQPQHF
CDR3nt: TGTGCCAGCAGTTGGGGGCAGGAGCCTAATCAGCCCCAGCATTTT

v_gene: TRBV5-1
d_gene: NA
abundance: NA
j_gene: TRBJ2-2
CDR3aa: CASSSEVHTGELFF
CDR3nt: TGCGCCAGCAGCTCAGAAGTTCACACCGGGGAGCTGTTTTTT

v_gene: TRBV2
d_gene: TRBD1
abundance: NA
j_gene: TRBJ1-5
CDR3aa: CASSGTGGNQPQHF
CDR3nt: TGTGCCAGCAGTGGGACAGGGGGCAATCAGCCCCAGCATTTT

v_gene: TRBV15
d_gene: NA
abundance: NA
j_gene: TRBJ1-4
CDR3aa: CATSREGSNKKLFF
CDR3nt: TGTGCCACCAGCAGAGAGGGCAGCAATAAAAAACTGTTTTTT

v_gene: TRBV7-6
d_gene: TRBD2
abundance: medium-sized
j_gene: TRBJ2-1
CDR3aa: CASSLDSYGGAEEQFF
CDR3nt: TGTGCCAGCAGCTTAGATTCTTACGGGGGGGCTGAGGAGCAGTTCTTC

v_gene: TRBV5-1
d_gene: TRBD1
abundance: NA
j_gene: TRBJ1-1
CDR3aa: CTSSLVSGTGETEAFF
CDR3nt: TGCACCAGCAGCTTGGTCTCCGGGACAGGGGAGACTGAAGCTTTCTTT

v_gene: TRBV28
d_gene: TRBD2
abundance: NA
j_gene: TRBJ2-5
CDR3aa: CASSPPTSGRETQYF
CDR3nt: TGTGCCAGCAGTCCGCCGACTAGCGGGAGAGAGACCCAGTACTTC

v_gene: TRBV10-3
d_gene: TRBD2
abundance: NA
j_gene: TRBJ2-3
CDR3aa: CAISESGGMGGTQYF
CDR3nt: TGTGCCATCAGTGAGTCGGGAGGGATGGGAGGTACGCAGTATTTT

v_gene: TRBV24-1
d_gene: TRBD2
abundance: NA
j_gene: TRBJ2-1
CDR3aa: CATSDPGLAGIGDEQFF
CDR3nt: TGTGCCACCAGTGATCCGGGACTAGCGGGAATCGGGGATGAGCAGTTCTTC

v_gene: TRBV28
d_gene: NA
abundance: NA
j_gene: TRBJ2-6
CDR3aa: CASRHVLQVSGANVLTF
CDR3nt: TGTGCCAGCAGACATGTTCTACAGGTCTCTGGGGCCAACGTCCTGACTTTC

v_gene: TRBV15
d_gene: TRBD1
abundance: NA
j_gene: TRBJ2-4
CDR3aa: CATSREDRGLGNIQYF
CDR3nt: TGTGCCACCAGCAGGGAGGACAGGGGGCTTGGAAACATTCAGTACTTC

v_gene: TRBV24-1
d_gene: NA
abundance: NA
j_gene: TRBJ2-5
CDR3aa: CATSDPQGFQETQYF
CDR3nt: TGTGCCACCAGTGACCCGCAGGGCTTCCAAGAGACCCAGTACTTC

v_gene: TRBV10-3
d_gene: NA
abundance: NA
j_gene: TRBJ1-2
CDR3aa: CAVAREDYGYTF
CDR3nt: TGTGCCGTTGCTAGGGAGGACTATGGCTACACCTTC

v_gene: TRBV5-1
d_gene: NA
abundance: NA
j_gene: TRBJ1-4
CDR3aa: CASSLGGGNNEKLFF
CDR3nt: TGCGCCAGCAGCTTGGGTGGAGGGAATAATGAAAAACTGTTTTTT

v_gene: TRBV7-2
d_gene: NA
abundance: once
j_gene: TRBJ2-1
CDR3aa: CASSLVHTSSYNEQFF
CDR3nt: TGTGCCAGCAGCTTAGTACACACAAGCTCCTACAATGAGCAGTTCTTC